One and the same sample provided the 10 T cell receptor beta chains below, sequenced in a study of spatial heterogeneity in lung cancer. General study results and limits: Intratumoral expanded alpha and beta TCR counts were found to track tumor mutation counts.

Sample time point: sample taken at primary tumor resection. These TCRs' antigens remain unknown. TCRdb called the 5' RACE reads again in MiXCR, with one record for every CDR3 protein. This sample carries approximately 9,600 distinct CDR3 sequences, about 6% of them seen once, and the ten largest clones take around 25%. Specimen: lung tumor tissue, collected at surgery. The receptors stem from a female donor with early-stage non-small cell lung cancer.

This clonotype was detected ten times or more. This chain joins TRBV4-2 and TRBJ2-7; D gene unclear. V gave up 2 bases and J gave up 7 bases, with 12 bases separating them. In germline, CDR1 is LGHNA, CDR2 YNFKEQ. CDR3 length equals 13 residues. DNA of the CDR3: TGTGCCAGCAGCCAAATCCAACTGGGGGAGCAGTACTTC. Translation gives CASSQIQLGEQYF.

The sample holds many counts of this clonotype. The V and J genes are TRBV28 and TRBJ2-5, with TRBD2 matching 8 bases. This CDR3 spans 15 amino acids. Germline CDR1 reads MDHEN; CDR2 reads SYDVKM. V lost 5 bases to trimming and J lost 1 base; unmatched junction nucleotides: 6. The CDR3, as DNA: TGTGCCAGCAGTCCACAGCGGGGGCTCCAAGAGACCCAGTACTTC. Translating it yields CASSPQRGLQETQYF.

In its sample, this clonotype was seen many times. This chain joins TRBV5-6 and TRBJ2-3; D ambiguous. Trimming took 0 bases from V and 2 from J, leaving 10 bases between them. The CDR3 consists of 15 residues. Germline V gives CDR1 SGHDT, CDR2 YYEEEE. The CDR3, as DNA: TGTGCCAGCAGCTTGGAATTCATCTACACAGATACGCAGTATTTT. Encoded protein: CASSLEFIYTDTQYF.

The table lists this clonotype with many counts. In nucleotides, the CDR3 is TGTGCCAGCAGCCAAGGTAGCGGGAGTCAAGAGACCCAGTACTTC. This codes for CASSQGSGSQETQYF. This chain connects TRBV4-2 to TRBJ2-5; 9 positions match TRBD2. This CDR3 is built from 15 residues. The trim removed 1 base at V and 2 bases at J, leaving 2 bases unmatched. Germline CDR1 is LGHNA and CDR2 is YNFKEQ.

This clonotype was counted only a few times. This chain's CDR3 is CASSGGTYQETQYF. The CDR3 region has the DNA TGTGCCAGCAGTGGAGGGACTTACCAAGAGACCCAGTACTTC. The rearrangement uses TRBV6-1 and TRBJ2-5; TRBD2 might be the D (6 bases). The CDR3 runs 14 residues. V dropped 4 bases and J dropped 0 bases, with 9 bases sitting between them. CDR1 is MNHNS and CDR2 is SASEGT in the germline V gene.

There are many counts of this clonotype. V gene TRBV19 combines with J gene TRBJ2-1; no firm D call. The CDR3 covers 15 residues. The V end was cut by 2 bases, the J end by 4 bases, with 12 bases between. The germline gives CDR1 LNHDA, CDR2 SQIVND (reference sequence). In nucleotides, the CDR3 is TGTGCCAGTAGTATAACATCCCTGGCGTACAATGAGCAGTTCTTC. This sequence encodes CASSITSLAYNEQFF.

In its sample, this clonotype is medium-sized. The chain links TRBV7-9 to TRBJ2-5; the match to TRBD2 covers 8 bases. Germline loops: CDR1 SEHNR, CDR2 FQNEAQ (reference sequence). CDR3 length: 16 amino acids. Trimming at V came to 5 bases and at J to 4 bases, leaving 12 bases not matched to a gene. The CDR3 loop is CASSPGTSGNLETQYF. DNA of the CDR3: TGTGCCAGCAGCCCCGGTACTAGCGGTAATTTAGAGACCCAGTACTTC.

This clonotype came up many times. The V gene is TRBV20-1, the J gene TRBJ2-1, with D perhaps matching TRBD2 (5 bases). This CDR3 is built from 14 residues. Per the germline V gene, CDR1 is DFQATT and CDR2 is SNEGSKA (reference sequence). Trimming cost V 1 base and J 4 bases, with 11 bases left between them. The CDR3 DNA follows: TGCAGTGCTAGAGCAACGAGGACTTACAATGAGCAGTTCTTC. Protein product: CSARATRTYNEQFF.

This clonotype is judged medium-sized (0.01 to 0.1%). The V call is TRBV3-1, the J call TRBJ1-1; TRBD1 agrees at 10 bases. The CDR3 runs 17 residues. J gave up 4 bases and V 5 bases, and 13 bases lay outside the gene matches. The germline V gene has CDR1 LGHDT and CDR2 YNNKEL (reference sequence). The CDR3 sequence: CASSKNPSRDRGTEAFF. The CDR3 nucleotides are TGTGCCAGCAGCAAAAATCCCTCTCGGGACAGGGGCACTGAAGCTTTCTTT.

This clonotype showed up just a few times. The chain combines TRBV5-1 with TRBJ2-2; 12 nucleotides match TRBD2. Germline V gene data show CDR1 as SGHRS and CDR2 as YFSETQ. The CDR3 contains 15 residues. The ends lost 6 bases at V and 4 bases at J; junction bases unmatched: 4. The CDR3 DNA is TGCGCCAGCACCCTAGCGGGAGGGATCACCGGGGAGCTGTTTTTT. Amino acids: CASTLAGGITGELFF.